This passage covers 9 T cell receptor beta chains from one sample sequenced in a study of control samples from healthy donors and cancer patients. The table came from immunoSEQ multiplex PCR; TCRdb's copy has only in-frame clones and leaves some out. The table has about 51,000 clones, about 80% seen once; the top ten hold over 9.5%. Input material: blood. These TCRs come from a man in his sixties or seventies in good health.

This chain uses TRBV4-1 with TRBJ2-5; tentatively, D is TRBD1 (5 bases). CDR3 length equals 16 residues. The V and J ends lost 4 bases and 2 bases respectively, with 17 bases between them. CDR1 MGHRA and CDR2 YSYEKL come from the germline V gene. CDR3 protein: CASSLALGSGQETQYF. The CDR3 nucleotides are TGCGCCAGCAGCCTAGCTCTCGGGTCAGGGCAAGAGACCCAGTACTTC.

This clone has a handful of counts. Here the CDR3 reads CASSLEGGRDNEQFF. The CDR3 DNA follows: TGTGCCAGCAGCCTCGAGGGAGGGAGGGACAATGAGCAGTTCTTC. This sequence joins TRBV5-4 and TRBJ2-1; 7 bases fit TRBD2. Germline lookup yields CDR1 SGHNT and CDR2 YYREEE (reference sequence). The CDR3 totals 15 residues. V lost 4 bases, J lost 5 bases, and 9 bases stayed unmatched.

The CDR3 DNA sequence: TGTGCCAGCTCCGAGGATCCGGACACTGAAGCTTTCTTT. Encoded protein: CASSEDPDTEAFF. The V call is TRBV7-9, the J call TRBJ1-1; D uncertain. Per the germline V gene, CDR1 is SEHNR and CDR2 is FQNEAQ (reference sequence). CDR3 length: 13 residues. The V end was cut by 8 bases, the J end by 3 bases, with 13 bases between.

V gene TRBV12-3 or TRBV12-4 combines with J gene TRBJ2-5, with 8 bases fitting TRBD1. V shed 6 bases, J shed 5 bases, and the junction held 5 bases outside the gene matches. The CDR3 spans 13 residues. CDR3 nucleotides: TGTGCCAGCAGAAGCTACAGGGGGGAGACCCAGTACTTC. This codes for CASRSYRGETQYF.

In nucleotides, the CDR3 is TGTGCCAGCAGCCCTGGGGCTGTCAATGAGCAGTTCTTC. Its translation is CASSPGAVNEQFF. The chain employs TRBV4-2 and TRBJ2-1; D possibly corresponds to TRBD1 (5 bases). The CDR3 covers 13 residues. Between the trimmed V and J ends, which lost 4 bases and 6 bases, there was a span of 10 bases. CDR1 is LGHNA and CDR2 is YNFKEQ in the germline V gene.

V usage is TRBV19 and J usage is TRBJ1-3, with no clear D. The CDR3 consists of 16 residues. Germline lookup yields CDR1 LNHDA and CDR2 SQIVND (reference sequence). V shed 5 bases and J shed 0 bases, with 14 bases lying between them. CDR3 loop: CASSAELFLSGNTIYF. The CDR3, as DNA: TGTGCCAGTAGTGCAGAACTCTTCCTCTCTGGAAACACCATATATTTT.

The chain has TRBV11-2 and TRBJ2-3; D is perhaps TRBD1 (5 bases). Germline CDR1 reads SGHAT; CDR2 reads FQNNGV. With 7 bases removed from V and 5 bases from J, the gap between germline ends came to 10 bases. The CDR3 runs 12 residues. CDR3 protein: CASIQGVDTQYF. CDR3 sequence (DNA): TGTGCCAGCATCCAGGGTGTAGATACGCAGTATTTT.

The genes are TRBV11-2 and TRBJ1-3; a possible D gene is TRBD1 (6 bases). The germline V gene has CDR1 SGHAT and CDR2 FQNNGV. CDR3 size: 15 residues. V lost 0 bases, J lost 2 bases, and 8 bases lay in between. DNA for the CDR3: TGTGCCAGCAGCTTAGAGCCAGGGGCTGGAAACACCATATATTTT. Amino acid sequence: CASSLEPGAGNTIYF.

The rearrangement uses TRBV5-8 and TRBJ1-2, with 8 nucleotides matching TRBD1. Germline assignment: CDR1 SGHTS and CDR2 YDEGEE. V shed 4 bases and J 1 base; nucleotides not matched to a gene: 6. The length of the CDR3 is 15 residues. CDR3 sequence: CASSPRTGRNYGYTF. CDR3 in DNA: TGTGCCAGCAGCCCCCGGACAGGGCGTAACTATGGCTACACCTTC.